These 22 T cell receptor beta chains originate from one sample sequenced in a study of blood T cell repertoires in COVID-19. Produced via immunoSEQ multiplex PCR; TCRdb's table is partial and in-frame only. The profile shows about 120,000 clones, more than 75% of them singletons. Sequencing was performed on peripheral blood. Receptors originate from a man aged 40-49 years with acute or convalescent COVID-19.

This chain joins TRBV2 and TRBJ1-5; 7 bases line up with TRBD1. V trimming: 8 bases; J trimming: 7 bases; junction bases outside the gene matches: 8. CDR3 length: 13 amino acids. CDR1 is SNHLY and CDR2 is FYNNEI in the germline V gene. The CDR3 here is CASGDTGAQPQHF. The DNA of the CDR3 is TGTGCCAGCGGGGACACAGGGGCCCAGCCCCAGCATTTT.

The chain has TRBV3-1 (or the pseudogene TRBV3-2) and TRBJ1-1; TRBD1 is a possible D gene (6 bases). Trimming took 1 base from V and 0 from J, leaving 15 bases between them. The CDR3 has 17 amino acids. Germline V gene lookup returns CDR1 LGHDT and CDR2 YNNKEL (reference sequence). The CDR3 nucleotides are TGTGCCAGCAGCCAAGGGGCACAGGGTGGGGTGAACACTGAAGCTTTCTTT. It specifies CASSQGAQGGVNTEAFF.

The J gene is TRBJ1-2, the V gene TRBV7-9; 11 bases line up with TRBD1. Germline CDR1 reads SEHNR; CDR2 reads FQNEAQ (reference sequence). The junction had 17 bases not matched to a gene; V was cut back by 8 bases and J by 3 bases. The CDR3 loop spans 18 amino acids. The CDR3 region is CASPRPGTGGELDYGYTF. The CDR3 DNA is TGTGCCAGCCCCCGACCAGGGACAGGGGGAGAATTGGACTATGGCTACACCTTC.

The genes are TRBV14 and TRBJ1-4, with D unclear. CDR1 and CDR2 from the germline V gene are SGHDN and FVKESK. This CDR3 has 13 amino acids. V dropped 1 base and J dropped 4 bases, with 4 bases sitting between them. The DNA for the CDR3 is TGTGCCAGCAGCCAAGGTCTTAATGAAAAACTGTTTTTT. Protein product: CASSQGLNEKLFF.

The genes are TRBV4-1 and TRBJ2-4, with 8 positions matching TRBD1. V was clipped by 3 bases and J by 5 bases; unmatched bases: 3. Germline CDR1 MGHRA, CDR2 YSYEKL. This CDR3 has 14 residues. DNA for the CDR3: TGCGCCAGCAGCCAGGGACAGGTTGAAAACATTCAGTACTTC. This encodes CASSQGQVENIQYF.

V gene TRBV6-2 or TRBV6-3 combines with J gene TRBJ2-7; 11 bases map to TRBD2. CDR1 and CDR2 (germline): MNHEY, SVGEGT. After removal of 2 bases from V and 3 bases from J, the junction contained 6 bases not matched to a gene. The CDR3 has 16 amino acids. The CDR3 DNA reads TGTGCCAGCAGTTACAGTAGGGGACTAGCGGACTACGAGCAGTACTTC. It is translated as CASSYSRGLADYEQYF.

This chain uses TRBV12-5 with TRBJ1-2; D is unclear. V dropped 0 bases and J dropped 5 bases, with 10 bases sitting between them. Looked up from germline, CDR1 is LGHNT and CDR2 is FRNRAP. CDR3 size: 14 residues. Written as DNA, the CDR3 is TGTGCTAGTGGTTTGGTAGGAGGGCCTTATGGCTACACCTTC. This encodes CASGLVGGPYGYTF.

The genes are TRBV6-1 and TRBJ1-4; D remains ambiguous. Trimming took off 3 bases at V and 5 bases at J, with 7 bases between the two ends. Germline assignment: CDR1 MNHNS and CDR2 SASEGT. The CDR3 spans 13 residues. Written as DNA, the CDR3 is TGTGCCAGCAGTGAGTTTCCAAATGAAAAACTGTTTTTT. This encodes CASSEFPNEKLFF.

The chain carries TRBV27 and TRBJ2-7, with TRBD1 identical over 7 bases. CDR1 is MNHEY, CDR2 SMNVEV, per germline (reference sequence). The junction had 12 bases not matched to a gene; V was cut back by 5 bases and J by 5 bases. The CDR3 extends over 15 amino acids. This chain's CDR3 is CASSGPGTASNEQYF. In DNA form, the CDR3 reads TGTGCCAGCAGTGGACCCGGGACAGCTTCGAACGAGCAGTACTTC.

The rearrangement uses TRBV5-8 and TRBJ2-5, with 7 bases identical to TRBD2. The germline gives CDR1 SGHTS, CDR2 YDEGEE. With V trimmed by 0 bases and J by 5 bases, 13 bases remained unmatched. This CDR3 has 17 residues. CDR3 amino acids: CASSLVGRGPREETQYF. CDR3 nucleotide sequence: TGTGCCAGCAGCTTGGTGGGGAGGGGCCCCCGCGAGGAGACCCAGTACTTC. Full variable domain (outside the CDR3, taken from reference TRBV5-8 and TRBJ2-5): EAGVTQSPTHLIKTRGQQATLRCSPISGHTSVYWYQQALGLGLQFLLWYDEGEERNRGNFPPRFSGRQFPNYSSELNVNALELEDSALYLCASSLVGRGPREETQYFGPGTRLLVL.

The CDR3 sequence: CASSHSYEQYF. For the CDR3, the DNA is TGTGCCAGCAGCCATTCCTACGAGCAGTACTTC. The chain employs TRBV5-8 and TRBJ2-7; D unresolved. Germline assignment: CDR1 SGHTS and CDR2 YDEGEE. This CDR3 contains 11 residues. Between the trimmed V and J ends, which lost 4 bases and 1 base, there was a span of 3 bases. Looking up the rest from reference TRBV5-8 and TRBJ2-7 gives the full variable domain: EAGVTQSPTHLIKTRGQQATLRCSPISGHTSVYWYQQALGLGLQFLLWYDEGEERNRGNFPPRFSGRQFPNYSSELNVNALELEDSALYLCASSHSYEQYFGPGTRLTVT.

The rearrangement joins TRBV7-9 to TRBJ1-1; possibly TRBD1 for D (5 bases). The CDR3 covers 14 residues. Germline V CDR1 and CDR2: SEHNR, FQNEAQ (reference sequence). V lost 1 base and J lost 2, with 8 bases in between. CDR3 sequence: CASSLDQGNTEAFF. For the CDR3, the DNA is TGTGCCAGCAGCTTAGATCAGGGTAACACTGAAGCTTTCTTT.

This clone was found a few times. The chain is built from TRBV10-3 and TRBJ2-3; 9 nucleotides align to TRBD1. The CDR3 runs 14 residues. Germline CDR1 ENHRY, CDR2 SYGVKD. Trimming took 7 bases from V and 4 from J; bases not matched to a gene: 6. CDR3 coding DNA: TGTGCCATCAACGACAGGGGGTCCTCAGATACGCAGTATTTT. It codes for CAINDRGSSDTQYF.

The chain joins TRBV9 to TRBJ2-3; 7 bases are shared with TRBD2. Germline V CDR1 and CDR2: SGDLS, YYNGEE. V was clipped by 4 bases and J by 6 bases; unmatched bases: 11. The CDR3 is 15 residues long. The CDR3 nucleotides read TGTGCCAGCAGCCCCCCCAGCGGGGACCTGGATACGCAGTATTTT. Amino acid sequence: CASSPPSGDLDTQYF.

This chain joins TRBV21-1 and TRBJ2-6; the table's D gene call, TRBD2, was not cross checked with the DNA. TRBV21-1 is a pseudogene locus. The length of the CDR3 is 17 residues. CDR3 sequence (DNA): TGTGCCAGCAGCAAAGTCTCCAACCCGGGTGGGGCCAACGTCCTGACTTTC. Translated: CASSKVSNPGGANVLTF.

This clone was detected a few times. The chain recombines TRBV7-9 with TRBJ1-5; TRBD1 matches at 8 bases. This CDR3 region has 14 residues. Germline V CDR1 and CDR2: SEHNR, FQNEAQ (reference sequence). V trimming: 5 bases; J trimming: 4 bases; junction bases outside the gene matches: 4. CDR3 loop: CASSPWTGNQPQHF. CDR3 coding DNA: TGTGCCAGCAGCCCCTGGACAGGGAATCAGCCCCAGCATTTT. Drawing the rest from reference TRBV7-9 and TRBJ1-5, the complete variable domain is DTGVSQNPRHKITKRGQNVTFRCDPISEHNRLYWYRQTLGQGPEFLTYFQNEAQLEKSRLLSDRFSAERPKGSFSTLEIQRTEQGDSAMYLCASSPWTGNQPQHFGDGTRLSIL.

The V gene is TRBV6-5, the J gene TRBJ1-2; maybe TRBD1 (6 bases). The length of the CDR3 is 14 residues. Trimming removed 6 bases at V and 4 bases at J, with 15 bases between. CDR1 is MNHEY and CDR2 is SVGAGI in the germline V gene. CDR3 in DNA: TGTGCCAGCAGGTACCAAGAGACAGGCTATGGCTACACCTTC. Translated: CASRYQETGYGYTF.

This chain connects TRBV11-2 to TRBJ1-5; tentatively, D is TRBD1 (5 bases). V was shortened by 3 bases and J by 7 bases, with 10 bases between the two germline ends. The CDR3 runs 13 residues. CDR1 is SGHAT, CDR2 FQNNGV, per germline. This CDR3 reads CASSLGLYQPQHF. The CDR3 DNA follows: TGTGCCAGCAGCTTGGGACTGTACCAGCCCCAGCATTTT. The complete variable domain, with remaining parts taken from reference TRBV11-2 and TRBJ1-5, reads EAGVAQSPRYKIIEKRQSVAFWCNPISGHATLYWYQQILGQGPKLLIQFQNNGVVDDSQLPKDRFSAERLKGVDSTLKIQPAKLEDSAVYLCASSLGLYQPQHFGDGTRLSIL.

The rearrangement uses TRBV4-3 and TRBJ1-3; D uncertain. V was shortened by 1 base and J by 4 bases, with 8 bases between the two germline ends. The CDR3 is 14 amino acids. Germline V gene data show CDR1 as LGHNA and CDR2 as YSLEER. The CDR3 DNA is TGCGCCAGCAGCCAAGTAATACAGGGAAACACCATATATTTT. It yields the protein CASSQVIQGNTIYF.

V is TRBV29-1 and J is TRBJ2-2, with 7 bases that match TRBD1. Trimming took 5 bases from V and 8 from J; bases not matched to a gene: 8. The CDR3 is 13 residues long. The germline V gene has CDR1 SQVTM and CDR2 ANQGSEA. CDR3 nucleotides: TGCAGCGTTTTGACAGGGCCGGCTGGGGAGCTGTTTTTT. This encodes CSVLTGPAGELFF.

The DNA for the CDR3 is TGTGCCAGCAGCCCGGGACAGGGAGCCCAGCCCCAGCATTTT. It is translated as CASSPGQGAQPQHF. The chain couples TRBV7-9 to TRBJ1-5; the match to TRBD1 covers 9 bases. Trimming removed 5 bases from V and 7 bases from J; junction bases left unmatched: 6. The CDR3 loop spans 14 amino acids. Germline V CDR1 and CDR2: SEHNR, FQNEAQ (reference sequence). The whole variable domain, filled in from reference TRBV7-9 and TRBJ1-5, reads DTGVSQNPRHKITKRGQNVTFRCDPISEHNRLYWYRQTLGQGPEFLTYFQNEAQLEKSRLLSDRFSAERPKGSFSTLEIQRTEQGDSAMYLCASSPGQGAQPQHFGDGTRLSIL.

The rearrangement links TRBV6-2 or TRBV6-3 to TRBJ2-3; 12 positions agree with TRBD2. From germline, CDR1 is MNHEY and CDR2 SVGEGT. This CDR3 spans 15 amino acids. V shed 4 bases, J shed 6 bases, and the junction held 5 bases outside the gene matches. The DNA of the CDR3 is TGTGCCAGCAGTTTATCTAGCGGGGGGGCCGATACGCAGTATTTT. It is translated as CASSLSSGGADTQYF.